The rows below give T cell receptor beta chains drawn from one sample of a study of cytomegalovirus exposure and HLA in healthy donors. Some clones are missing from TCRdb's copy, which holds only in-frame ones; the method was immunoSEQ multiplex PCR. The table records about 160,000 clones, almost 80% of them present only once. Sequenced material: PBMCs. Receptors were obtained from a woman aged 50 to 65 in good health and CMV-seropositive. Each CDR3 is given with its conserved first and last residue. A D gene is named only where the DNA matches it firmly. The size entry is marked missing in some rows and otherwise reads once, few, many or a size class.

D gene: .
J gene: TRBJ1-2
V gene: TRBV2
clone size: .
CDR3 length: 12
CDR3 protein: CASSGLSGWYTF
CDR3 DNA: TGTGCCAGCAGTGGACTTTCTGGGTGGTACACCTTC

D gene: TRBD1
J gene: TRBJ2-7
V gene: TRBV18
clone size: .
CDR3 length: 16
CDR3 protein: CASSPQGTGGSYEQYF
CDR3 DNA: TGTGCCAGCTCACCACAGGGGACAGGGGGATCCTACGAGCAGTACTTC

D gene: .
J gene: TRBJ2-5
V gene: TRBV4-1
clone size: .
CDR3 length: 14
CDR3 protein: CASSQVGLLHPEYF
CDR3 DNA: TGCGCCAGCAGCCAAGTTGGCCTCCTCCACCCAGAGTACTTC

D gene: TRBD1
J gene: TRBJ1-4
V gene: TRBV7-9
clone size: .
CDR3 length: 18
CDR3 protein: CASSLYTGDHRPNEKLFF
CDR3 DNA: TGTGCCAGCAGCTTATATACAGGGGATCATCGCCCTAATGAAAAACTGTTTTTT

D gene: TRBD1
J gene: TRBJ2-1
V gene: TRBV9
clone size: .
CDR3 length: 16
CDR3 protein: CASSVVAQGVFDEQFF
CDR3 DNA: TGTGCCAGCAGCGTAGTTGCACAGGGGGTGTTCGATGAGCAGTTCTTC

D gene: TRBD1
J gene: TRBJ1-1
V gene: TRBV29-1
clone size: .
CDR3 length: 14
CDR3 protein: CSVELWTGNTEAFF
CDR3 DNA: TGCAGCGTTGAACTGTGGACAGGGAACACTGAAGCTTTCTTT

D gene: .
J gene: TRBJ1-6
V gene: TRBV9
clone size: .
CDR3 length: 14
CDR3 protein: CASSADRYNSPLHF
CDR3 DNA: TGTGCCAGCAGCGCTGACAGATATAATTCACCCCTCCACTTT

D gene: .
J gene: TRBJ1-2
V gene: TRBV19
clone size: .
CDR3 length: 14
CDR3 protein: CASSTAQILDGYTF
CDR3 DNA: TGTGCCAGTAGTACCGCACAGATCTTGGATGGCTACACCTTC

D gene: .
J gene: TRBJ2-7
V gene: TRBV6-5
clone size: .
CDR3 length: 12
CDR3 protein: CASSHSSYEQYF
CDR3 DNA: TGTGCCAGCAGTCATAGCTCCTACGAGCAGTACTTC

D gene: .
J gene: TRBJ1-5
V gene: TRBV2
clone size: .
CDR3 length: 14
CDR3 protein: CASSEGNAGQPQHF
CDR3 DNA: TGTGCCAGCAGTGAGGGGAATGCGGGTCAGCCCCAGCATTTT

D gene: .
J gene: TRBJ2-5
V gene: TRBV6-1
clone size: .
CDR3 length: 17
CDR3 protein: CASSGRRTNKAEETQYF
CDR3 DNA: TGTGCCAGCAGTGGTCGTCGGACTAACAAGGCCGAAGAGACCCAGTACTTC

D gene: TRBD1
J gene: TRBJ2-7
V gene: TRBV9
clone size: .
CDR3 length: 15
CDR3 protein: CASSVAPDRRYEQYF
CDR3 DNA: TGTGCCAGCAGCGTAGCACCGGACAGGCGCTACGAGCAGTACTTC

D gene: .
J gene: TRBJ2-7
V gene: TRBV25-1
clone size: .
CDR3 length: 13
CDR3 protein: CASSEYDRGEQYF
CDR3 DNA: TGTGCCAGCAGTGAGTATGATAGGGGCGAGCAGTACTTC

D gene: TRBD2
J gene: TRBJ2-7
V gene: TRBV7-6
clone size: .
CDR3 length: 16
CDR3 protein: CASSLAPAGGPYEQYF
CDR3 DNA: TGTGCCAGCAGCTTAGCCCCCGCGGGGGGGCCGTACGAGCAGTACTTC

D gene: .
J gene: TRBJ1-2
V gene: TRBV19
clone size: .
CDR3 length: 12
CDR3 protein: CASSITDYGYTF
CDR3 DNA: TGTGCCAGTAGTATAACGGACTATGGCTACACCTTC

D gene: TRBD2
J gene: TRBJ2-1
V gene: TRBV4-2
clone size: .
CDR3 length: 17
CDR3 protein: CASSQDLGGSSGNEQFF
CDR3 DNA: TGTGCCAGCAGCCAAGATCTGGGCGGGAGTTCTGGCAATGAGCAGTTCTTC

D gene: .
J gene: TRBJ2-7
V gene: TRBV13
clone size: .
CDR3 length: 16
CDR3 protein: CASSFTKRSSSYEQYF
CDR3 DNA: TGTGCCAGCAGCTTCACTAAGCGATCGAGCTCCTACGAGCAGTACTTC

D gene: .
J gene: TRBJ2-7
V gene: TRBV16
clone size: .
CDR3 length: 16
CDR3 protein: CASSQSKNRDTYEQYF
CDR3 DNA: TGTGCCAGCAGCCAATCGAAAAACAGGGACACCTACGAGCAGTACTTC

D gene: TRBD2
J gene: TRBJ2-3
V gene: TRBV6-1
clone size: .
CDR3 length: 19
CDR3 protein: CASSAGLAGGRLSTDTQYF
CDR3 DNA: TGTGCCAGCAGTGCCGGACTAGCGGGAGGCCGACTTAGCACAGATACGCAGTATTTT

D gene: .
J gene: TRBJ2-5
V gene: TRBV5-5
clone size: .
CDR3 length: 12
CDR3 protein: CASSLYGETQYF
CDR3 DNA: TGTGCCAGCAGCTTGTACGGGGAGACCCAGTACTTC

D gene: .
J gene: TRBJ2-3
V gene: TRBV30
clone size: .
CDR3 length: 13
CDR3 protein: CAWSGWGTDTQYF
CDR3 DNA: TGTGCCTGGAGCGGGTGGGGCACAGATACGCAGTATTTT

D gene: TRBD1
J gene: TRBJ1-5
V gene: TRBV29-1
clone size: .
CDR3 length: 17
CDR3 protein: CSGWTGRDPRGNQPQHF
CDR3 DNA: TGCAGCGGGTGGACAGGGAGGGATCCAAGAGGCAATCAGCCCCAGCATTTT

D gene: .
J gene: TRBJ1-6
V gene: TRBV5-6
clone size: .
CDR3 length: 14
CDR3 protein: CASSFRVRNSPLHF
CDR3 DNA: TGTGCCAGCAGCTTCAGGGTCAGAAATTCACCCCTCCACTTT

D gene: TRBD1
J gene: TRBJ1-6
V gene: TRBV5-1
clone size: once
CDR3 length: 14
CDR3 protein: CASSPGQGSSPLHF
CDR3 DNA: TGCGCCAGCAGCCCAGGACAGGGCAGCTCACCCCTCCACTTT

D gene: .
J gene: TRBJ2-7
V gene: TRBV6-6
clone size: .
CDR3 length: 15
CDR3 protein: CASTLTDSTTYEQYF
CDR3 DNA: TGTGCCAGCACCCTAACGGACAGCACCACCTACGAGCAGTACTTC

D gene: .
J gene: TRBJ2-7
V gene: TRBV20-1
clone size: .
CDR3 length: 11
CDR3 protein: CSAYSGYEQYF
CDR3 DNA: TGCAGTGCTTATAGCGGCTACGAGCAGTACTTC

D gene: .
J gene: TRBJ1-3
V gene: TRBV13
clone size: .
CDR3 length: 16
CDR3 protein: CASSLVSSGPGNTIYF
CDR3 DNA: TGTGCCAGCAGCTTAGTAAGTTCAGGGCCTGGAAACACCATATATTTT

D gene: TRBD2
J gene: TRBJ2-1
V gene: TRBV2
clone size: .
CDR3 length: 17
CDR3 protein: CASSEAVLAGGGSEQFF
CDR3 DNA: TGTGCCAGCAGTGAAGCGGTACTAGCGGGAGGGGGGAGTGAGCAGTTCTTC

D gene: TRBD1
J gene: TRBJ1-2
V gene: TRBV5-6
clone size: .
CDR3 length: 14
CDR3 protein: CASIRLGDRDGYTF
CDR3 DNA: TGTGCCAGCATACGCTTAGGGGACAGGGATGGCTACACCTTC

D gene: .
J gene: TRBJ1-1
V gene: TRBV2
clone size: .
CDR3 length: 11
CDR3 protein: CASGRDSEAFF
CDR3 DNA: TGTGCCAGCGGGCGGGACTCTGAAGCTTTCTTT

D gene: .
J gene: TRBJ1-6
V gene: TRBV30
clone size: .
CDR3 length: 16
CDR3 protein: CAWSKGRLSKNSPLHF
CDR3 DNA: TGTGCCTGGAGTAAAGGCAGGCTCAGCAAGAATTCACCCCTCCACTTT

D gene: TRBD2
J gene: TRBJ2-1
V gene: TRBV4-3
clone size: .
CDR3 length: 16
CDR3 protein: CASSRGGRQAYNEQFF
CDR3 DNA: TGCGCCAGCAGCCGCGGGGGGAGACAGGCCTACAATGAGCAGTTCTTC

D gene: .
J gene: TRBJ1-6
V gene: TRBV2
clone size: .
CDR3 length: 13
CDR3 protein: CASRDGAAGPLHF
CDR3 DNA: TGTGCCAGCAGAGACGGGGCAGCGGGCCCCCTCCACTTT

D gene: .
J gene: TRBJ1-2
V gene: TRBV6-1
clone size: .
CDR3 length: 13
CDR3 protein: CASSEWAGASGAF
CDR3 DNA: TGTGCCAGCAGTGAATGGGCTGGCGCCTCAGGTGCCTTC

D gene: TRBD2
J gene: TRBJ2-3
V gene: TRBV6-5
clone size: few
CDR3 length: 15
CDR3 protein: CASSYTSGSTDTQYF
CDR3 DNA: TGTGCCAGCAGTTACACTAGCGGGAGCACAGATACGCAGTATTTT

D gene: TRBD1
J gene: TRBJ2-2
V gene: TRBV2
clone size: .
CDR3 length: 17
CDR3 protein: CASKRGGTGVNTGELFF
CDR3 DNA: TGTGCCAGCAAGAGGGGTGGGACAGGGGTGAACACCGGGGAGCTGTTTTTT

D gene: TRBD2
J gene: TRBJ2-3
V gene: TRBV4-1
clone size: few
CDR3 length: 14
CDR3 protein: CASSPGGGPDTQYF
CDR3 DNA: TGCGCCAGCAGCCCCGGGGGGGGTCCAGATACGCAGTATTTT